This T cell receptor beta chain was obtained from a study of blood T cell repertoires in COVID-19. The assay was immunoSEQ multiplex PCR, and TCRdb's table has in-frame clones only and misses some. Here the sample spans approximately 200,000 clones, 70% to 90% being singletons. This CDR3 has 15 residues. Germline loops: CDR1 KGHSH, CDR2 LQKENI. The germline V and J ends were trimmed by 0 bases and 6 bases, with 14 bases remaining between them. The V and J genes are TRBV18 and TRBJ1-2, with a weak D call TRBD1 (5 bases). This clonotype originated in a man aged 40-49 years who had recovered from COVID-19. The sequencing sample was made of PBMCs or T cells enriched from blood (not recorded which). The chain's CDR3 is CASSPPWQGGNGYTF. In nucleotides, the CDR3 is TGTGCCAGCTCACCACCGTGGCAGGGTGGTAATGGCTACACCTTC.